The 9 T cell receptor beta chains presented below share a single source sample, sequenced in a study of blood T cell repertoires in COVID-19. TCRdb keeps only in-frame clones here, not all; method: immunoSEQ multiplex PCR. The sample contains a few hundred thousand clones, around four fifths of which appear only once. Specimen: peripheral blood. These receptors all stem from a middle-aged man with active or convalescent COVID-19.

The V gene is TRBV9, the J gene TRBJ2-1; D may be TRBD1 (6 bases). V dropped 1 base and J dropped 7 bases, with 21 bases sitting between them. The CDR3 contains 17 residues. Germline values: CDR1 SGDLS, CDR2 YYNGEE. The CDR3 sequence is CASSVPRTDRTVNEQFF. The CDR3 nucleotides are TGTGCCAGCAGCGTACCCAGAACGGATAGGACAGTGAATGAGCAGTTCTTC.

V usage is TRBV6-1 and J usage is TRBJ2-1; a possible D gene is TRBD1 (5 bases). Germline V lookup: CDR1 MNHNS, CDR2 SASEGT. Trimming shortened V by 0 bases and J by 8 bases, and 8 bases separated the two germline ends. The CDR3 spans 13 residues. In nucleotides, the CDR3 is TGTGCCAGCAGTGAAGCTCAAGGGGATGAGCAGTTCTTC. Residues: CASSEAQGDEQFF.

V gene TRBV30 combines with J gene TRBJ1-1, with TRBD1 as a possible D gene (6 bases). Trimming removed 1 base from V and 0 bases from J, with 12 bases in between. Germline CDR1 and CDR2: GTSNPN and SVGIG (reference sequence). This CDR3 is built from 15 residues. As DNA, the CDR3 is TGTGCCTGGAGTGGAGGGACAACCTTGAACACTGAAGCTTTCTTT. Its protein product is CAWSGGTTLNTEAFF.

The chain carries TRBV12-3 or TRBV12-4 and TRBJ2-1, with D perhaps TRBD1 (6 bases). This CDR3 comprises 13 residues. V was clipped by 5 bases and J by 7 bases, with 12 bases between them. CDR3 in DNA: TGTGCCAGCAGTATATCGACAGGTAATGAGCAGTTCTTC. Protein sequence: CASSISTGNEQFF.

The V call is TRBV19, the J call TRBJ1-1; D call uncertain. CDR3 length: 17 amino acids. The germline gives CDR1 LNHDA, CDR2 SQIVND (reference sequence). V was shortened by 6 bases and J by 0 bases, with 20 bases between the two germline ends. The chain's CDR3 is CASRESGLLSVNTEAFF. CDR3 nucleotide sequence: TGTGCCAGTAGGGAAAGTGGGCTTCTTTCGGTGAACACTGAAGCTTTCTTT.

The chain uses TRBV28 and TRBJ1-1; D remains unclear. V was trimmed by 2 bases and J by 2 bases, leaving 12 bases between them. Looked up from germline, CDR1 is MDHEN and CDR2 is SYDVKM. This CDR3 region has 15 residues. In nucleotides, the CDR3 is TGTGCCAGCAGTTTACCCGTAGGAGGTAACACTGAAGCTTTCTTT. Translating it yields CASSLPVGGNTEAFF.

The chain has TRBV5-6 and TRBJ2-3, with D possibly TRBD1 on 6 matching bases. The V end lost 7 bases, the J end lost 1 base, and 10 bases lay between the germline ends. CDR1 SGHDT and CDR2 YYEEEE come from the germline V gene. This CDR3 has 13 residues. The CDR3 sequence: CASRDTGTDTQYF. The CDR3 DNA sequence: TGTGCCAGCCGGGACACAGGCACAGATACGCAGTATTTT.

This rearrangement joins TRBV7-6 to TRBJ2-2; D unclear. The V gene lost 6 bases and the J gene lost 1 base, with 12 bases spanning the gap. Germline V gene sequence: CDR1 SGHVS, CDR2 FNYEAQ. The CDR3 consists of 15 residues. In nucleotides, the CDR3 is TGTGCCAGCAGGAAAGACTGGAAGAACACCGGGGAGCTGTTTTTT. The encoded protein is CASRKDWKNTGELFF.

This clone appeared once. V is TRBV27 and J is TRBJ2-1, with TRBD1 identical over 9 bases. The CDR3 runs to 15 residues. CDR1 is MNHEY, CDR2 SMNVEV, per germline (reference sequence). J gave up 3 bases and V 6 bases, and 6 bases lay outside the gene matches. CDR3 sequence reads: CASRGTGIVYNEQFF. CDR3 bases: TGTGCCAGCAGAGGGACAGGGATCGTCTACAATGAGCAGTTCTTC.